This entry features one T cell receptor beta chain sequence. Its antigen is as yet unknown. J lost 15 bases, V lost 5 bases, and 3 bases had no gene match. Germline CDR1 and CDR2: DFQATT and SNEGSKA (reference sequence). The CDR3 is 10 amino acids. The data were taken from a study of Ad26.COV2.S vaccination and SARS-CoV-2 variants. Turning to the study itself: The donor belonged to the COV1001 Ad26.COV2.S trial arm. Participants got Ad26.COV2.S intramuscularly, once or twice 56 days apart. Broader study findings: Substantial breadth was reported for post-vaccination spike-specific CD8+ and CD4+ T cells. Comparability of non-spike TCR breadth was observed across vaccine and placebo recipients.

Assay used: immunoSEQ multiplex PCR; TCRdb lists only in-frame clones, some missing. The table shows about 400,000 clones, with approximately 90% occurring only once. Treatment given: 19 received Ad26.COV2.S at low or high dose, single or two shots; about 5 received placebo; per-sample allocation not given. On day 63 after the first injection, vaccine and placebo recipients gave samples. V is TRBV20-1 and J is TRBJ1-3, with 11 positions matching TRBD1. The receptor's source is a person aged 18-65 years who received the Ad26.COV2.S COVID-19 vaccine or a placebo. This material consisted of peripheral blood, taken in a trial of Ad26.COV2.S vaccine versus placebo. CDR3 region: CSAGDRGKYF. CDR3 in DNA: TGCAGTGCTGGGGACAGGGGGAAATATTTT.